This T cell receptor beta chain was recorded in a study of blood T cell repertoires in COVID-19. The overall study: The samples span acute and convalescent COVID-19 from the United States, Italy and Spain. In each case, the material was cDNA or gDNA derived from T cells, B-cell-depleted T cells, or PBMCs.

The CDR3 is 14 amino acids. Trimming cost V 4 bases and J 0 bases, with 10 bases left between them. CDR1 is SNHLY and CDR2 is FYNNEI in the germline V gene. In the study's own analysis: Amplifying reference gene primers gave estimates of nucleated cell counts. Here immunoSEQ multiplex PCR was the method, and the copy in TCRdb shows in-frame clones only, minus some. That table gives V, J and clone size, and the DNA gave D and trimming. The sample yields around 620,000 clones, more than 80% seen once. The source of this sequence is a woman aged 18 to 35 with acute or convalescent COVID-19. The V call is TRBV2, the J call TRBJ2-7; D is unresolved. Sequenced: peripheral blood. In DNA, the CDR3 is TGTGCCAGCAGTGCCGGGTCTCCCTCCTACGAGCAGTACTTC. This encodes CASSAGSPSYEQYF.